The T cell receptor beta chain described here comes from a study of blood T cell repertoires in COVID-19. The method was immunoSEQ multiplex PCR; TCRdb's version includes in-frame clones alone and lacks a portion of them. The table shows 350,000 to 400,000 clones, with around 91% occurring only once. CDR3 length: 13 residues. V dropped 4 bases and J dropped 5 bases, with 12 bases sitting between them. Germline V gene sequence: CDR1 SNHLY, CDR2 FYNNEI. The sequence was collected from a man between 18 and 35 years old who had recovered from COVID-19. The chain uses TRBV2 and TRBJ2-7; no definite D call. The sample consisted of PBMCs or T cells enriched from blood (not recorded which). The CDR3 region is CASSGYSTHEQYF. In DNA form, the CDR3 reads TGTGCCAGCAGTGGGTACAGCACCCACGAGCAGTACTTC.